What follows is one T cell receptor (beta chain) and its context. The CDR3 sequence is 11 residues long. CDR1 ENHRY and CDR2 SYGVKD come from the germline V gene. V dropped 5 bases and J dropped 5 bases, with 3 bases sitting between them. The record originates from a study of control samples from healthy donors and cancer patients. Clones were read by immunoSEQ multiplex PCR, and TCRdb kept only the in-frame ones, dropping some. The sample has 120,000 or so clones, roughly 90% seen once; the top ten hold about 1.8%. This chain joins TRBV10-3 and TRBJ1-4; D gene ambiguous. This TCR derives from a man between 18 and 35 years old in good health. Sequencing used blood. CDR3 amino acids: CAISKNEKLFF. The DNA for the CDR3 is TGTGCCATCAGTAAAAATGAAAAACTGTTTTTT.